This TCR beta chain was obtained from a study of cytomegalovirus exposure and HLA in healthy donors. V was pared by 6 bases and J by 4 bases, with 13 bases between. CDR3 length: 13 amino acids. CDR1 is SGDLS and CDR2 is YYNGEE in the germline V gene. This clone was seen only once. Use of 60 Vbeta and 13 Jbeta primers characterized the PCR. Generated by immunoSEQ multiplex PCR, the TCRdb table keeps only in-frame clones and is missing some. The sample contains fewer than 250,000 clones, roughly 75% of which appear only once. The clonotype originates from a man aged 30 to 39 in good health and CMV-seropositive. Sequenced sample: PBMCs. The chain uses TRBV9 and TRBJ1-2; possible D gene TRBD1, 6 bases. CDR3 bases: TGTGCCAGCACCCCGACAGGCTCCTATGGCTACACCTTC. As protein: CASTPTGSYGYTF.